This TCR beta chain was recorded in a study of CD8 T cells in Susac syndrome (dated by TCRdb to the late 2010s). Background on the whole study: The study used repertoire sequencing to test whether antigen drove CD8+ T cell activation and differentiation in Susac syndrome. The study compared CD8+ T cell repertoire clonality among approximately twelve healthy donors, 14 Susac syndrome patients and fewer than 19 multiple sclerosis patients.

Relative to germline, V is 1 base shorter and J is 3 bases shorter, with 7 bases between their ends. The germline V gene (reference sequence) yields MNHEY for CDR1 and SMNVEV for CDR2. CDR3 length: 14 amino acids, cysteine to phenylalanine. The CDR3 DNA has 42 bases and is translated from base 1. RNA was extracted using the RNeasy kit, and roughly 0.5 to 1 microgram was reverse transcribed with random hexamers. The immunoSEQ multiplex PCR assay, covering 54 Vbeta and 13 Jbeta segments, was used to amplify TCR beta CDR3 regions. PCR amplification bias was corrected using a synthetic template baseline for primer optimization and computational correction. Turning to the authors' computational methods: Reads were annotated to V, D and J genes according to IMGT and were analyzed with immunoSEQ Analyzer, with only productive sequences retained. To calculate clonality, Shannon entropy was normalized by log2 of the number of productive unique sequences and then subtracted from one. For each patient and control, public and private clones were evaluated within the 100 most prevalent clones. Clones were defined as Susac-specific if absent from the healthy and MS cohorts, from approximately 1,100 published viral clones and from other ImmuneACCESS disease sequences. TCRdb applied fastp at Q25 and MiXCR to the public reads, then kept only in-frame beta chains. A single entry per CDR3 protein holds the most common genes and DNA from its merged rows. The V and J calls were not made by the authors but by TCRdb's processing. In this sample the table shows fewer than 350,000 distinct CDR3 sequences, about 91% of which occur a single time. Of the sample, approximately 0.18% falls within the top ten clones.

A note on this clonotype: Its binding antigen is unknown. The input lacks base qualities; no much larger clone sits a single base away.

The investigation overall reported the following: The number of individuals in the TCR sequencing and HLA analysis was recognized as being relatively small.

Peripheral blood CD8+ and CD4+ T cells from healthy donors, Susac syndrome patients and multiple sclerosis patients were profiled using high-throughput TCR beta sequencing. Treatment-naive patients with stable or active relapsing-remitting disease fulfilling revised McDonald criteria were used as multiple sclerosis controls. Bulk CD8+ and CD4+ T cells were purified magnetically by negative isolation, whereas CD8+ TEMRA cells were enriched by FACS. Blood was collected in EDTA tubes and processed within 24 hours, with PBMCs isolated through density gradient centrifugation. PBMCs intended for TCR sequencing were cryopreserved in liquid nitrogen and were subsequently thawed in a 37 degrees C water bath. The sorted or isolated CD4+, CD8+ and CD8+ TEMRA cells had a purity of 90% or higher.

Sequencing used CD8+ T cells from PBMCs. The sequence was obtained from a human donor with multiple sclerosis. This sequence uses TRBV27 and TRBJ2-1; the D gene is unclear. The CDR3 protein: CASSLYSLYNEQFF. The DNA sequence is as follows: TGTGCCAGCAGTTTATATTCGCTCTACAATGAGCAGTTCTTC.